These T cell receptor beta chains were read from a single sample in a study of T-cell reconstitution after alpha-beta-depleted transplantation in children. TCRdb reanalysed the PCR reads using MiXCR and keeps one entry per CDR3 protein. The data contain about 420,000 distinct CDR3 sequences, roughly a tenth of them singletons. The source was PBMCs from the stem cell graft donor, collected from the stem cell graft. These TCRs come from a human donor who donated a stem cell graft to a child with acute myeloid leukemia. Both conserved end residues are part of each CDR3. The order of the fields is J gene, clone size, D gene, V gene, CDR3 protein, CDR3 DNA. D genes are given only for firm matches. Size tells how often a clone was seen (once, few, many) or the class of an expanded clone, and some rows leave it out.

TRBJ2-5,-,TRBD1,TRBV20-1,CSARVGGGQETQYF,TGCAGTGCTAGAGTAGGGGGCGGGCAAGAGACCCAGTACTTC
TRBJ2-1,-,TRBD2,TRBV20-1,CSADGPSGSYNEQFF,TGCAGTGCTGACGGTCCTAGCGGGAGCTACAATGAGCAGTTCTTC
TRBJ2-3,-,TRBD2,TRBV5-1,CASSLAGVLGTDTQYF,TGCGCCAGCAGCTTAGCGGGGGTCTTGGGCACAGATACGCAGTATTTT
TRBJ2-3,few,TRBD1,TRBV29-1,CSVEPGTGGAADTQYF,TGCAGCGTTGAACCCGGGACAGGGGGCGCAGCAGATACGCAGTATTTT
TRBJ2-2,many,-,TRBV6-1,CASSLFGGLTGELFF,TGTGCCAGCAGCCTCTTTGGGGGGCTTACCGGGGAGCTGTTTTTT
TRBJ2-7,-,-,TRBV7-2,CASRPRWDSYEQYF,TGTGCCAGCAGGCCCAGGTGGGACTCCTACGAGCAGTACTTC
TRBJ2-7,few,-,TRBV20-1,CSARPIQTNEQYF,TGCAGTGCCAGACCTATCCAGACCAACGAGCAGTACTTC
TRBJ1-1,few,TRBD1,TRBV20-1,CSARASGTGTNTEAFF,TGCAGTGCTAGAGCATCCGGGACAGGGACGAACACTGAAGCTTTCTTT
TRBJ1-2,-,-,TRBV9,CASSVASRGYTF,TGTGCCAGCAGCGTAGCTTCGAGGGGCTACACCTTC
TRBJ2-2,few,-,TRBV6-1,CASSKKTLATGELFF,TGTGCCAGCAGTAAAAAGACCCTGGCCACCGGGGAGCTGTTTTTT
TRBJ2-5,-,-,TRBV20-1,CSAQDQETQYF,TGCAGTGCTCAAGACCAAGAGACCCAGTACTTC
TRBJ2-1,-,-,TRBV6-2/TRBV6-3,CASSYNREPYNEQFF,TGTGCCAGCAGTTACAATAGAGAGCCGTACAATGAGCAGTTCTTC
TRBJ2-1,few,-,TRBV6-1,CASSESQEGNEQFF,TGTGCCAGCAGTGAAAGCCAGGAAGGGAATGAGCAGTTCTTC
TRBJ1-1,-,TRBD1,TRBV2,CASSRRGLQNTEAFF,TGTGCCAGCAGCCGCAGGGGGCTTCAGAACACTGAAGCTTTCTTT
TRBJ1-2,few,-,TRBV5-1,CASSASGADGYTF,TGCGCCAGCAGCGCCTCCGGGGCGGATGGCTACACCTTC
TRBJ2-5,-,TRBD2,TRBV20-1,CSASGLAGRETQYF,TGCAGTGCTTCTGGACTAGCGGGGAGAGAGACCCAGTACTTC
TRBJ2-1,few,TRBD2,TRBV9,CASSAGLAAIYNEQFF,TGTGCCAGCAGCGCCGGACTAGCGGCGATTTACAATGAGCAGTTCTTC
TRBJ1-3,many,-,TRBV5-1,CASSSGTTGNTIYF,TGCGCCAGCAGCTCCGGGACGACTGGAAACACCATATATTTT
TRBJ2-3,many,-,TRBV7-2,CASTRTNTQYF,TGTGCCAGCACGCGGACGAATACGCAGTATTTT
TRBJ1-1,-,-,TRBV9,CASSSRGIRDTEAFF,TGTGCCAGCAGCTCGAGAGGGATTCGGGACACTGAAGCTTTCTTT
TRBJ2-5,once,-,TRBV27,CASSLSGPLRTKTQYF,TGTGCCAGCAGTTTATCCGGACCTCTACGTACAAAGACCCAGTACTTC
TRBJ1-1,few,-,TRBV5-1,CASSSRGWTEAFF,TGCGCCAGCAGCTCCCGGGGGTGGACTGAAGCTTTCTTT
TRBJ2-1,few,-,TRBV14,CASSQSPFSYNEQFF,TGTGCCAGCAGCCAAAGCCCCTTCTCCTACAATGAGCAGTTCTTC
TRBJ2-5,few,TRBD1,TRBV5-5,CASSLDWDRAQTQYF,TGTGCCAGCAGCTTGGATTGGGACAGGGCTCAGACCCAGTACTTC
TRBJ2-5,few,-,TRBV20-1,CSASSAVAGSRQETQYF,TGCAGTGCTAGCTCGGCGGTGGCCGGGTCCAGACAAGAGACCCAGTACTTC
TRBJ2-1,-,-,TRBV9,CASSVAPTPHTGRNEQFF,TGTGCCAGCAGCGTAGCCCCCACTCCCCACACAGGGCGCAATGAGCAGTTCTTC
TRBJ2-7,few,-,TRBV12-3/TRBV12-4,CASMAVPYEQYF,TGTGCCAGCATGGCGGTTCCCTACGAGCAGTACTTC
TRBJ2-1,few,-,TRBV20-1,CSARDLFLYNEQFF,TGCAGTGCTAGAGATCTGTTTCTTTACAATGAGCAGTTCTTC
TRBJ1-1,many,-,TRBV30,CAFGDPGRFF,TGTGCCTTCGGCGATCCGGGACGTTTCTTT
TRBJ1-1,few,-,TRBV29-1,CSARGVLNTEAFF,TGCAGCGCCCGGGGGGTATTGAACACTGAAGCTTTCTTT
TRBJ2-4,few,-,TRBV12-3/TRBV12-4,CASSLALNGQQYF,TGTGCCAGCAGTTTAGCGCTAAACGGCCAACAGTACTTC
TRBJ2-1,many,TRBD1,TRBV5-1,CASSLAGQGDYNEQFF,TGCGCCAGCAGCTTGGCGGGACAGGGAGACTACAATGAGCAGTTCTTC
TRBJ1-1,many,-,TRBV5-1,CASSLEENTEAFF,TGTGCCAGCAGCTTAGAGGAGAACACTGAAGCTTTCTTT
TRBJ2-7,few,-,TRBV21-1,CASSTRASSGSSTYEQYF,TGTGCCAGCAGCACCCGGGCGTCTAGCGGGAGTTCTACCTACGAGCAGTACTTC
TRBJ1-2,-,-,TRBV4-2,CASSQDIRRADYGYTF,TGTGCCAGCAGCCAAGACATTAGGAGGGCGGACTATGGCTACACCTTC
TRBJ2-1,-,TRBD2,TRBV4-1,CASSLSGAGQYNEQFF,TGCGCCAGCAGCCTTTCGGGAGCGGGGCAATACAATGAGCAGTTCTTC
TRBJ1-1,many,TRBD1,TRBV5-1,CASSAGTDTEAFF,TGCGCCAGCAGCGCTGGGACAGACACTGAAGCTTTCTTT
TRBJ2-3,many,-,TRBV9,CASNSRPADTQYF,TGTGCCAGCAACTCTAGACCGGCAGATACGCAGTATTTT
TRBJ2-3,many,TRBD1,TRBV20-1,CSQATGEKDTQYF,TGCAGTCAAGCAACAGGGGAGAAGGATACGCAGTATTTT
TRBJ2-7,-,TRBD1,TRBV20-1,CSARDQTGGWIYEQYF,TGCAGTGCTAGAGATCAGACAGGGGGCTGGATCTACGAGCAGTACTTC
TRBJ2-7,few,-,TRBV21-1,CASSKACRTSGEAEQYF,TGTGCCAGCAGCAAGGCCTGCAGGACTAGCGGCGAGGCCGAGCAGTACTTC
TRBJ2-7,few,TRBD1,TRBV20-1,CSASRDRGSYEQYF,TGCAGTGCTAGTCGGGACAGGGGGTCGTACGAGCAGTACTTC
TRBJ2-4,-,-,TRBV11-1,CASSLYSAKNIQYF,TGTGCCAGCAGCTTATATTCGGCCAAAAACATTCAGTACTTC
TRBJ2-3,many,-,TRBV5-1,CASSLEGVRIDTQYF,TGCGCCAGCAGCTTGGAGGGGGTTCGTATAGATACGCAGTATTTT
TRBJ2-5,many,TRBD1,TRBV4-2,CASSQKGGQGARETQYF,TGTGCCAGCAGCCAGAAGGGAGGACAGGGGGCGCGGGAGACCCAGTACTTC
TRBJ2-2,-,TRBD2,TRBV5-1,CASTFQSGTRTGELFF,TGCGCCAGCACCTTTCAAAGCGGGACTCGCACCGGGGAGCTGTTTTTT
TRBJ2-7,-,TRBD2,TRBV20-1,CSASRGLAGGYEQYF,TGCAGTGCTAGCCGGGGACTAGCGGGGGGCTACGAGCAGTACTTC
TRBJ2-1,-,-,TRBV20-1,CSGMSRGFPNEQFF,TGCAGTGGTATGTCCCGGGGTTTCCCTAATGAGCAGTTCTTC
TRBJ2-4,-,-,TRBV4-1,CASSQMDGPKNIQYF,TGCGCCAGCAGCCAAATGGACGGGCCCAAAAACATTCAGTACTTC
TRBJ2-5,many,TRBD1,TRBV7-8,CASSLGQGKETQYF,TGTGCCAGCAGCTTAGGACAGGGGAAAGAGACCCAGTACTTC
TRBJ1-5,few,TRBD1,TRBV9,CASSGGTGGHQPQHF,TGTGCCAGCAGCGGGGGGACAGGGGGCCATCAGCCCCAGCATTTT
TRBJ2-7,many,-,TRBV5-6,CASSLGREEEQYF,TGTGCCAGCAGCTTGGGCAGGGAGGAAGAGCAGTACTTC
TRBJ1-5,-,TRBD1,TRBV20-1,CSAGSGTGGFVSQPQHF,TGCAGTGCTGGATCCGGGACAGGGGGCTTTGTTTCTCAGCCCCAGCATTTT
TRBJ2-2,many,-,TRBV6-1,CASSPTGELFF,TGTGCCAGCAGCCCCACCGGGGAGCTGTTTTTT
TRBJ2-4,-,TRBD1,TRBV14,CASSQDRGNIQYF,TGTGCCAGCAGCCAAGACAGGGGGAACATTCAGTACTTC